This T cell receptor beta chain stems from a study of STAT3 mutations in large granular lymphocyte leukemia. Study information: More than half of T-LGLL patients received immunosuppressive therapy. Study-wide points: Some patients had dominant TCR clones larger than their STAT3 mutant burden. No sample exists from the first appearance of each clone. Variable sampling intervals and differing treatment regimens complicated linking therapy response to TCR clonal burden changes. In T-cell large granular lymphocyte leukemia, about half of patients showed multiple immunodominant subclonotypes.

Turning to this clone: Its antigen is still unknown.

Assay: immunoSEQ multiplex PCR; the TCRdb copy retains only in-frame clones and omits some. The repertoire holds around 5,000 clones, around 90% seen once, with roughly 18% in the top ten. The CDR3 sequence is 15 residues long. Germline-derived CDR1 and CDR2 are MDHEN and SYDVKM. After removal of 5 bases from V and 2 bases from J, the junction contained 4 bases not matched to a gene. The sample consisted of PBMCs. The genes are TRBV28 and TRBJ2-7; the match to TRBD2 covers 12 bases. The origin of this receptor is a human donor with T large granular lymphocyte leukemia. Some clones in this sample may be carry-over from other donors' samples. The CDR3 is CASSRLAGVPYEQYF. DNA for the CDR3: TGTGCCAGCAGTCGACTAGCGGGAGTCCCCTACGAGCAGTACTTC.